Included here is one T cell receptor (beta chain) sequence, with context. In the authors' methods: Amplifying reference gene primers gave estimates of nucleated cell counts. The protocol was immunoSEQ multiplex PCR, while the TCRdb copy is restricted to in-frame clones and leaves out a portion. The V and J calls and clone size are taken from that table; D and trimming were inferred from the DNA. In the table there are roughly 190,000 clones, over 75% of which are singletons. Trimming cost V 7 bases and J 7 bases, with 14 bases left between them. Germline assignment: CDR1 LNHDA and CDR2 SQIVND (reference sequence). This CDR3 is 13 amino acids long. This specimen belongs to a study of blood T cell repertoires in COVID-19. Background on the study: The analysed material was cDNA or gDNA that came from T cells, B-cell-depleted T cells, or PBMCs.

The sequence was collected from a man in his forties or fifties with acute or convalescent COVID-19. This sequence joins TRBV19 and TRBJ2-1, with a tentative D call TRBD2 (6 bases). The source material was peripheral blood. The CDR3 sequence: CASTGGFVNEQFF. DNA for the CDR3: TGTGCCAGTACAGGAGGGTTTGTGAATGAGCAGTTCTTC. Full variable domain (missing parts from reference TRBV19 and TRBJ2-1): DGGITQSPKYLFRKEGQNVTLSCEQNLNHDAMYWYRQDPGQGLRLIYYSQIVNDFQKGDIAEGYSVSREKKESFPLTVTSAQKNPTAFYLCASTGGFVNEQFFGPGTRLTVL.